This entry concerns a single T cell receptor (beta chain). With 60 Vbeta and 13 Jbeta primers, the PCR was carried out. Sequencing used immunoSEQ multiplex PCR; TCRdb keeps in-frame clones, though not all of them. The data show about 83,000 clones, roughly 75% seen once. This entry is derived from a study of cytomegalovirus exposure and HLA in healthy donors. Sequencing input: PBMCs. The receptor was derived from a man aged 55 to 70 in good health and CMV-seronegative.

This CDR3 is CAWSVGTQGGGAFF. For the CDR3, the DNA is TGTGCCTGGAGTGTAGGTACACAGGGGGGTGGTGCTTTCTTT. V gene TRBV30 combines with J gene TRBJ1-1; 8 nucleotides agree with TRBD1. The CDR3 sequence is 14 residues long. The V gene end was trimmed by 0 bases and the J gene end by 11 bases; junction bases not matched to a gene: 11. Germline CDR1 GTSNPN, CDR2 SVGIG (reference sequence). The variable domain in full, with the rest retrieved from reference TRBV30 and TRBJ1-1, is SQTIHQWPATLVQPVGSPLSLECTVEGTSNPNLYWYRQAAGRGLQLLFYSVGIGQISSEVPQNLSASRPQDRQFILSSKKLLLSDSGFYLCAWSVGTQGGGAFFGQGTRLTVV.